Reported below is one TCR beta chain. What it recognizes is unknown. The data originate from a study of vaccination effects on CD4 cells after COVID-19. Culture lasted about nine days before CD4+ T cell isolation. This person caught SARS-CoV-2 sometime from March to December 2020, and PCR testing confirmed the infection. Of the BNT162b2 and mRNA-1273 vaccines, participants received two doses of one or the other. Profiled with immunoSEQ multiplex PCR; TCRdb holds only in-frame clones, not every one. This repertoire shows 40,000 to 55,000 clones, over 65% found once; its top ten account for around 3.5%. This clonotype originated in a human donor who had a prior SARS-CoV-2 infection. Sequenced material: CD4+ T cells from PBMCs cultured without peptide, taken after COVID-19 vaccination.

CDR3 coding DNA: TGTGCCAGCAAGCTTAGCGGGAGTTTCTCCTACAATGAGCAGTTCTTC. Translation gives CASKLSGSFSYNEQFF. The chain employs TRBV13 and TRBJ2-1; 9 nucleotides line up with TRBD2. The CDR3 loop spans 16 amino acids. The trim removed 7 bases at V and 0 bases at J, leaving 7 bases unmatched. Germline V gene sequence: CDR1 PRHDT, CDR2 FYEKMQ (reference sequence).